This TCR beta chain was sequenced during a study of blood T cell repertoires in COVID-19. Sequenced by immunoSEQ multiplex PCR; TCRdb stores in-frame clones only, minus some. The top ten clones hold about 8.1% of a sample with under 250,000 clones, 83% of them seen once. Sequenced sample: peripheral blood. The sequence was collected from a woman aged 45-60 years with acute or convalescent COVID-19.

Here the CDR3 reads CASTDSSSGYGYTF. DNA of the CDR3: TGTGCCAGCACAGACAGTTCTTCAGGCTATGGCTACACCTTC. This sequence joins TRBV6-4 and TRBJ1-2; possibly TRBD1 for D (5 bases). The CDR3 covers 14 residues. CDR1 is MRHNA, CDR2 SNTAGT, per germline. Trimming cost V 7 bases and J 4 bases, with 16 bases left between them.